This record concerns one TCR beta chain sequence. Its matching antigen is unknown. Per the germline V gene, CDR1 is MGHDK and CDR2 is SYGVNS. V dropped 3 bases and J dropped 0 bases, with 12 bases sitting between them. This CDR3 is built from 16 residues. The data stem from a study of T cell responses to AZD1222 COVID-19 vaccine. Study overall: Second-dose recipients at about 4 or about 12 weeks were treated as one pooled group. Broader study findings: After the peak T cell response, and only then, were repertoires sampled. The donor group comprised mostly white British people and more females; the analysis possibly underestimated clonal diversity. At baseline, just a handful of AZD1222 recipients tested seropositive.

Repertoires were generated with immunoSEQ multiplex PCR, while TCRdb's copy carries only in-frame clones and drops some. Of 95,000 to 150,000 clones in the sample, about 91% were seen once. The chain combines TRBV25-1 with TRBJ2-1, with D maybe TRBD2 (6 bases). The TCR comes from an adult in good health. The sequenced sample was peripheral blood, obtained on day 0 of AZD1222 vaccination. The CDR3 sequence: CASSDPGTRSYNEQFF. For the CDR3, the DNA is TGTGCCAGCAGTGACCCGGGGACTCGCTCCTACAATGAGCAGTTCTTC.